This T cell receptor beta chain is drawn from a study of blood T cells in healthy people across ages. Next came a second PCR, run for about 6 to 12 cycles, which used a sample-barcoded 5' primer along with a J-beta primer mix. TCRdb recomputed calls from the 5' RACE reads with MiXCR, one row per CDR3 protein. The sample has roughly 2 million distinct CDR3 sequences, roughly 50% seen once. Germline assignment: CDR1 MNHEY and CDR2 SVGEGT. With V trimmed by 7 bases and J by 5 bases, 8 bases remained unmatched. This CDR3 comprises 14 residues. The TCR sequence derives from a woman aged 40 to 50 in good health. This chain joins TRBV6-2 or TRBV6-3 and TRBJ2-3, with TRBD2 identical over 8 bases. Sequencing input: blood. The CDR3 nucleotides read TGTGCCAGCAATAGGGGACTAGTCGGAGATACGCAGTATTTT. Residues: CASNRGLVGDTQYF.